A single sample is the source of the 2 T cell receptor beta chains below, sequenced in a study of T cell changes during pregnancy in multiple sclerosis. TCRdb's copy holds only in-frame clones and misses some; the assay was immunoSEQ multiplex PCR. The sample contains roughly 48,000 clones, 85% to 95% of which appear only once. The sequencing here drew on CD4+ T cells from peripheral blood mononuclear cells, taken in the second trimester of pregnancy. These receptors came from a female donor in good health, enrolled as a control in a pregnancy study.

The chain uses TRBV9 and TRBJ1-4; D is possibly TRBD1 (6 bases). The length of the CDR3 is 14 residues. The V gene's germline CDR1 is SGDLS and CDR2 YYNGEE. Deletions cut 3 bases from V and 8 bases from J, with 14 bases between. Written as DNA, the CDR3 is TGTGCCAGCAGCGGTAAACAGGGTGGGGAAAAACTGTTTTTT. Translated, it gives CASSGKQGGEKLFF.

The chain links TRBV6-5 to TRBJ1-3; possible D gene TRBD1, 6 bases. Per germline, CDR1 MNHEY and CDR2 SVGAGI. The CDR3 runs 15 residues. V shed 5 bases and J shed 2 bases, with 13 bases lying between them. CDR3 in DNA: TGTGCCAGCAGTCCATTCGGGACAACTGGAAACACCATATATTTT. It encodes CASSPFGTTGNTIYF.